This T cell receptor (beta chain) was identified in a study of blood T cell repertoires in COVID-19. Participant age was roughly 18 to 95 years, and participants resided in 24 US areas. Authors' methods: Amplification from reference gene primers served as the basis for estimated nucleated cell counts. Only in-frame clones appear in the TCRdb table, and some are missing; sequencing was by immunoSEQ multiplex PCR. D and trimming were read from the DNA, whereas the V and J calls and clone size are those reported in that table. This repertoire shows 450,000 to 500,000 clones, about 90% found once; its top ten account for 0.7%. The germline V and J ends were trimmed by 1 base and 6 bases, with 22 bases remaining between them. Germline-derived CDR1 and CDR2 are MGHRA and YSYEKL. The CDR3 totals 18 residues.

V usage is TRBV4-1 and J usage is TRBJ1-5, with D unclear. Sequenced material: PBMCs or T cells enriched from blood (not recorded which). This receptor was taken from a woman under 30 who had recovered from COVID-19. The CDR3 DNA is TGCGCCAGCAGCCAAGTAGTAGTTGTATCCGGGGTGCGTCAGCCCCAGCATTTT. This codes for CASSQVVVVSGVRQPQHF.